The following is a T cell receptor beta chain sequence with its context. The source of the sample is a study of blood T cell repertoires in COVID-19. Across the whole study: Spain, Italy and the United States supplied samples that represented acute and convalescent COVID-19.

All enrollees were roughly 18 to 90 years old and from approximately 24 US areas. Recovered status in Cohort 3 required two negative PCRs, clearance, or symptom resolution. The table came from immunoSEQ multiplex PCR; TCRdb's copy has only in-frame clones and leaves some out. The table lists under 300,000 clones, around 87% of them singletons. The receptor comes from a woman under 30 who had recovered from COVID-19. The sequencing input was PBMCs or T cells enriched from blood (not recorded which).

The CDR3 coding sequence is TGTGCCAGCAGTTACGGTGACAGGCCGATCACCGGGGAGCTGTTTTTT. This sequence encodes CASSYGDRPITGELFF. The J gene is TRBJ2-2, the V gene TRBV6-5; possibly TRBD1 for D (6 bases). CDR1 is MNHEY, CDR2 SVGAGI, per germline. CDR3 size: 16 residues. The V gene lost 2 bases and the J gene lost 4 bases, with 14 bases spanning the gap.